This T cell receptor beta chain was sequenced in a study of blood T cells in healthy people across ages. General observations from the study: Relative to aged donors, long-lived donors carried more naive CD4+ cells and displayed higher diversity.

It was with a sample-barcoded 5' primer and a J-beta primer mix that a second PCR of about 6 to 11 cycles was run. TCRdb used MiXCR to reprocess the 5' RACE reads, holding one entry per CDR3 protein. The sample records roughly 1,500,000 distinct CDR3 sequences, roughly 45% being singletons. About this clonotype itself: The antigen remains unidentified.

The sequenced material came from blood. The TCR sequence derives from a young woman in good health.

CDR3: CASSLAPRYEQYF. CDR3 in DNA: TGTGCCAGCAGCTTAGCACCACGATACGAGCAGTACTTC. The genes are TRBV11-2 and TRBJ2-7; no clear D. The CDR3 extends over 13 amino acids. Trimming left V 1 base short and J 4 bases short, with 8 bases between. The germline CDR1 and CDR2 sequences are SGHAT and FQNNGV. The whole variable domain, filled in from reference TRBV11-2 and TRBJ2-7, reads EAGVAQSPRYKIIEKRQSVAFWCNPISGHATLYWYQQILGQGPKLLIQFQNNGVVDDSQLPKDRFSAERLKGVDSTLKIQPAKLEDSAVYLCASSLAPRYEQYFGPGTRLTVT.